A selection of T cell receptor beta chains follows, all from one sample in a study of cytomegalovirus exposure and HLA in healthy donors. Assay: immunoSEQ multiplex PCR; the TCRdb copy retains only in-frame clones and omits some. Of around 150,000 clones listed, roughly four fifths are singletons. The sample consisted of PBMCs. Source of these receptors: a man aged 50 to 59 in good health and CMV-seropositive. The CDR3 runs from the conserved cysteine through the conserved F or W. A row's size may be missing; if present it is once, few, many or a size class.

v_gene	abundance	j_gene	CDR3aa
TRBV5-1	NA	TRBJ2-1	CASSPDRTIYNEQFF
TRBV6-6	NA	TRBJ2-6	CASRGQQSGANVLTF
TRBV7-8	NA	TRBJ1-2	CASSFQSTGGLFSGYTF
TRBV9	NA	TRBJ2-1	CASSVLSGEGNEQFF
TRBV7-8	NA	TRBJ2-3	CASRKTSGGATDTQYF
TRBV9	NA	TRBJ2-1	CASDSGGLYNEQFF
TRBV9	NA	TRBJ2-1	CASSDGTTYNEQFF
TRBV5-1	NA	TRBJ2-5	CASSPAGGQGPETQYF
TRBV11-2	NA	NA	CASSFLSYEQYF
TRBV11-2	NA	TRBJ1-1	CASTLDRVKTEAFF
TRBV7-3	NA	TRBJ2-1	CASGTSGYSEQFF
TRBV29-1	NA	TRBJ2-5	CSVQQSPQETQYF
TRBV2	NA	TRBJ2-3	CASSPPFTDTQYF
TRBV5-1	NA	TRBJ2-5	CASSLGDRGPQETQYF
TRBV13	few	TRBJ2-5	CASSPAANQETQYF
TRBV28	NA	TRBJ1-4	CASTSGISKLFF
TRBV18	NA	TRBJ1-6	CASSPQQGAKNSPLHF
TRBV28	NA	TRBJ1-3	CASSRQGTGNTIYF
TRBV5-1	NA	TRBJ2-1	CASSEASGIGQFF
TRBV7-9	NA	TRBJ1-2	CASSLGSAAHGYTF
TRBV29-1	NA	TRBJ2-5	CSGIPGLVPETQYF
TRBV7-8	NA	TRBJ1-6	CASSLGLWRGSSYNSPLHF
TRBV2	NA	TRBJ1-1	CASNEGLTGRDTEAFF
TRBV28	NA	NA	CASSPTSGSYEQYF
TRBV5-6	NA	TRBJ2-7	CASSPLIRQGAIDEQYF
TRBV5-1	NA	TRBJ2-7	CASSLAFGGEQYF
TRBV14	NA	TRBJ2-6	CASSLPPRGQSGANVLTF
TRBV5-1	NA	TRBJ2-3	CASSLPSLVGADTQYF
TRBV10-3	NA	TRBJ1-4	CATAGTGDEKLFF
TRBV6-5	NA	TRBJ2-7	CASSYSRQGGYEQYF
TRBV6-1	NA	TRBJ2-3	CASNKEASGDTQYF
TRBV10-3	NA	NA	CAISEAPRATGLLYEQYF
TRBV20-1	NA	TRBJ2-5	CSILVGETQYF
TRBV7-2	NA	TRBJ2-7	CASSLRGTGASYEQYF
TRBV14	NA	TRBJ1-4	CASSLSGQGGTNEKLFF
TRBV5-5	NA	TRBJ2-7	CASNPGQGAYEQYF
TRBV2	NA	TRBJ2-3	CASSSGLNTDTQYF
TRBV5-1	NA	TRBJ1-3	CASSPEGGSGNTIYF
TRBV30	NA	TRBJ2-3	CAWSPTGPTDTQYF
TRBV6-6	NA	TRBJ2-1	CSSGGALEQFF
TRBV6-1	NA	TRBJ2-7	CASRIQGASYEQYF
TRBV5-1	NA	TRBJ1-3	CASSWGTGERNTIYF
TRBV6-6	NA	TRBJ1-2	CASSYWAGDGYTF
TRBV28	NA	TRBJ2-7	CASRLNTPGEQYF
TRBV11-2	once	TRBJ1-3	CASRNTYRDGNTIYF
TRBV19	NA	TRBJ2-2	CASSIDSQGTGELFF
TRBV7-2	few	TRBJ1-1	CASSPPGGTEAFF
TRBV5-4	NA	TRBJ2-1	CASSAPGQGLGASSYNEQFF
TRBV28	NA	TRBJ1-2	CASSLSGTAYGYTF
TRBV5-4	NA	TRBJ2-5	CASSRGKETQYF
TRBV5-6	once	TRBJ2-7	CASSFGEEQYF
TRBV9	once	TRBJ2-3	CASSVARSRLVDTQYF
TRBV4-1	NA	TRBJ2-5	CASSQGTSGRSETQYF
TRBV30	NA	TRBJ1-1	CAWSDRANTEAFF
TRBV27	NA	TRBJ2-2	CASSLLEIGNTGELFF